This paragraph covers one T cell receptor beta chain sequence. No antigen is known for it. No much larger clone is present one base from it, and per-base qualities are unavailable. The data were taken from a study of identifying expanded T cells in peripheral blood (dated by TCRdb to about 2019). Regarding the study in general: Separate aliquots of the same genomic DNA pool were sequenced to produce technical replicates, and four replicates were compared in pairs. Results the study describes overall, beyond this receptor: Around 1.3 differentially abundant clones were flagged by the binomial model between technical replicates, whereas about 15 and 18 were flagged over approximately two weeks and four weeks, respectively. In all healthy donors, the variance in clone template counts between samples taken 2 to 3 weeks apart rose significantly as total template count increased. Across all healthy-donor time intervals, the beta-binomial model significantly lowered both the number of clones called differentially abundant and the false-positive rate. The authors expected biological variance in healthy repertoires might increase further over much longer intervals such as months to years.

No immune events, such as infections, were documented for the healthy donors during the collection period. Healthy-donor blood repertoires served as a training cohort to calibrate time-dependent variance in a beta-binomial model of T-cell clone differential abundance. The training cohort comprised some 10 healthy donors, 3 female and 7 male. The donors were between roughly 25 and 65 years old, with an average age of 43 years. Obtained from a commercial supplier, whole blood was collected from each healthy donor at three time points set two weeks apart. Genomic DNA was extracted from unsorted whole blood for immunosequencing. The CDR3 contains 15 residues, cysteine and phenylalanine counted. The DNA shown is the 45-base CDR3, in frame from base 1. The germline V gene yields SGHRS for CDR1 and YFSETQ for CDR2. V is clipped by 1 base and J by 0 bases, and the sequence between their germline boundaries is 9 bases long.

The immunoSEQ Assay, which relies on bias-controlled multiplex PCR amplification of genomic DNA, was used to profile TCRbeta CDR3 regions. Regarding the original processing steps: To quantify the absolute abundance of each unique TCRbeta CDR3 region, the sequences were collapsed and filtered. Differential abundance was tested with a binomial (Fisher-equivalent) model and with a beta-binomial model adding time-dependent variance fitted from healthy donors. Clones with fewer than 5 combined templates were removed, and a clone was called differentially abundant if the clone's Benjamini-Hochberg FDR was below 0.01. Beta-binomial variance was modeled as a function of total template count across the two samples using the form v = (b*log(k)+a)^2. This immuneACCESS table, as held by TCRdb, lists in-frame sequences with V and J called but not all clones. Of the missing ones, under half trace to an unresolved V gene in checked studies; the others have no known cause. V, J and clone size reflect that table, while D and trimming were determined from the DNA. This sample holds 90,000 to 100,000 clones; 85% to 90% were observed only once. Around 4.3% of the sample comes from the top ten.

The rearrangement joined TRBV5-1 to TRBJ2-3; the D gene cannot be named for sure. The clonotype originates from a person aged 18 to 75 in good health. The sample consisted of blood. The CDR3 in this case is CASSLSTASTDTQYF. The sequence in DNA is TGCGCCAGCAGCTTGTCGACGGCTAGCACAGATACGCAGTATTTT.